The clone carrying this T cell receptor beta chain has just a few counts. The data stem from a study of blood T cell repertoires in COVID-19. Sequencing used immunoSEQ multiplex PCR; TCRdb keeps in-frame clones, though not all of them. The table shows 200,000 to 250,000 clones, with less than 90% occurring only once. Per germline, CDR1 MNHEY and CDR2 SMNVEV (reference sequence). CDR3 length equals 14 residues. V gave up 5 bases and J gave up 5 bases; unmatched junction bases: 5. V is TRBV27 and J is TRBJ1-5; 8 bases line up with TRBD1. This receptor was obtained from a man aged 40-49 years with active or convalescent COVID-19. The specimen sequenced was peripheral blood. CDR3 in amino acids: CASSEPGQDQPQHF. The CDR3, as DNA: TGTGCCAGCAGTGAACCGGGACAGGATCAGCCCCAGCATTTT.